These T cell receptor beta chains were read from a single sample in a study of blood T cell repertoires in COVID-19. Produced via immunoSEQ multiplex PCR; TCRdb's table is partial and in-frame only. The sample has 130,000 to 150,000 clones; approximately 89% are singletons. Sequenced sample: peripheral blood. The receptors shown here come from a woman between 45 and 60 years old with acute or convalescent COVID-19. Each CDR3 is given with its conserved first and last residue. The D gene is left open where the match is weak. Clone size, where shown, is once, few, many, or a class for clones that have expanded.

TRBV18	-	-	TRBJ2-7	TGTGCCAGCTCGCCAAATAAGGGGGACGAGCAGTACTTC	CASSPNKGDEQYF
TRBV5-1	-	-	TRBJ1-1	TGCGCCAGCAGCTTGGGGGGACACTATGAAGCTTTCTTT	CASSLGGHYEAFF
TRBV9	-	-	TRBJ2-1	TGTGCCAGCAGCGTAGCAGGTGGGGGCGGCAGCTCCTACAATGAGCAGTTCTTC	CASSVAGGGGSSYNEQFF
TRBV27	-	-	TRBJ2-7	TGTGCCAGCAGTTTATCCGAGGGGGGGGCCCCTAACGAGCAGTACTTC	CASSLSEGGAPNEQYF
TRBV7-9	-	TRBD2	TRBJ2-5	TGTGCCAGCAGCTTAGCTAGCGGGGCCTCAGAGACCCAGTACTTC	CASSLASGASETQYF
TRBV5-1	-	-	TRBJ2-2	TGCGCCAGCAGCCAAGGACTACGGGACGGGGAGCTGTTTTTT	CASSQGLRDGELFF
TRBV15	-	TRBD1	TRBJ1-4	TGTGCCACCAGCAGAAACAGGGGGTGGCAAGAAAAACTGTTTTTT	CATSRNRGWQEKLFF
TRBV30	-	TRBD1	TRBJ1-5	TGTGCCTGGCTTCTCTATCCCCGGGACAGGGGGGACTTCAATCAGCCCCAGCATTTT	CAWLLYPRDRGDFNQPQHF
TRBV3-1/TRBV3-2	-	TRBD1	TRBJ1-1	TGTGCCAGCAGACTTACTGGACAGGGGAACACTGAAGCTTTCTTT	CASRLTGQGNTEAFF
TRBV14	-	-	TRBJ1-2	TGTGCCAGCAGCCAAGTCGGGAGGGAACATGGCTACACCTTC	CASSQVGREHGYTF
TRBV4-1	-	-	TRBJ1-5	TGCGCCAGCAGCCAAGAGAGAACAGGGAATCAGCCCCAGCATTTT	CASSQERTGNQPQHF
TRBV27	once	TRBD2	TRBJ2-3	TGTGCCAGCAGTTCCCTGACTAGCGGGAGTGTTACGCAGTATTTT	CASSSLTSGSVTQYF
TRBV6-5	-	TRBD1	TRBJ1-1	TGTGCCAGCGCTCCGGGACAGGGATTGGGTGAAGCTTTCTTT	CASAPGQGLGEAFF
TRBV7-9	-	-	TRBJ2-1	TGTGCCAGCAGCCCGAGCTATGAGCAGTTCTTC	CASSPSYEQFF
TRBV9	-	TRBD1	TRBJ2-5	TGTGCCAGCAGCGTTTCCCCGGGACAGGGTGAGACCCAGTACTTC	CASSVSPGQGETQYF
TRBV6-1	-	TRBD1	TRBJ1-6	TGTGCCAGCAGTGAAGACTGGGTTAGGACAGGGGAGGCACCCCTCCACTTT	CASSEDWVRTGEAPLHF
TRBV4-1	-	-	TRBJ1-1	TGCGCCAGCAGCCGGCCGGGACGGGGGACCGAAGCTTTCTTT	CASSRPGRGTEAFF
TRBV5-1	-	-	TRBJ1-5	TGCGCCAGCAGCTTGGACGGGGTTGGGCAGCCCCAGCATTTT	CASSLDGVGQPQHF
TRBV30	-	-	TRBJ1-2	TGTGCCTGGAGTGTATCCGGGACTTGGGGCTATGGCTACACCTTC	CAWSVSGTWGYGYTF
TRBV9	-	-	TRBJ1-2	TGTGCCAGCAGCGTAGTGGCAGGGGTTGCCTATGGCTACACCTTC	CASSVVAGVAYGYTF
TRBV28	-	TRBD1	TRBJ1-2	TGTGCCAGCAGTTTCCGGGACAGGGTCTATGGCTACACCTTC	CASSFRDRVYGYTF
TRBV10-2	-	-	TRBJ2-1	TGCGCCAGCAGTGAGGGTGACGACAGGAGATACAATGAGCAGTTCTTC	CASSEGDDRRYNEQFF
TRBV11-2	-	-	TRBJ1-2	TGTGCCAGCAGCTTAGCCCGGCGGAGTTGGTATGGCTACACCTTC	CASSLARRSWYGYTF
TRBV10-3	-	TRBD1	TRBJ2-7	TGTGCCATCGAAGCACAGGGGGCCTACGAGCAGTACTTC	CAIEAQGAYEQYF
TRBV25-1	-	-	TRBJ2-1	TGTGCCAGCAGCCAGGGAAACAATGAGCAGTTCTTC	CASSQGNNEQFF
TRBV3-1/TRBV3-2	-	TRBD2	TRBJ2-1	TGTGCCAGCAGGCGAACTAGCGGGGGGCCCTCCTACAATGAGCAGTTCTTC	CASRRTSGGPSYNEQFF
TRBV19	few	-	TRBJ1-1	TGTGCCAGTAGTATAGGTTCAGGGTTGAACACTGAAGCTTTCTTT	CASSIGSGLNTEAFF
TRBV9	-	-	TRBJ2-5	TGTGCCAGCAGCGTATCGTCGCCCTCGAGGGGGGAGACCCAGTACTTC	CASSVSSPSRGETQYF
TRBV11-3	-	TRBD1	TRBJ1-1	TGTGCCAGCAGCTTAAACGCAGGGGGTACTGAAGCTTTCTTT	CASSLNAGGTEAFF
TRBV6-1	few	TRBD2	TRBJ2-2	TGTGCCAGCAGTGGGGGCTCCTCGGGACTAGCGGGAGGAAGTACCGGGGAGCTGTTTTTT	CASSGGSSGLAGGSTGELFF